These T cell receptor beta chains were read from a single sample in a study of control samples from healthy donors and cancer patients. TCRdb keeps only in-frame clones here, not all; method: immunoSEQ multiplex PCR. The sample includes roughly 120,000 clones, about 95% of them seen just once. The sample taken for sequencing was blood. The receptors derive from a man aged 25-40 years in good health. Each CDR3 is given with its conserved first and last residue. The D gene is left open where the match is weak. Clone size is stated in some rows and not others, as once, few, many or a class when expanded.

len: 13
j_gene: TRBJ2-2
abundance: -
d_gene: -
v_gene: TRBV5-4
CDR3aa: CASSLWGAGELFF
CDR3nt: TGTGCCAGCAGCTTGTGGGGGGCCGGGGAGCTGTTTTTT

len: 13
j_gene: TRBJ1-3
abundance: once
d_gene: -
v_gene: TRBV3-1/TRBV3-2
CDR3aa: CASSQGQGNTIYF
CDR3nt: TGTGCCAGCAGCCAAGGGCAGGGGAACACCATATATTTT

len: 16
j_gene: TRBJ2-3
abundance: -
d_gene: -
v_gene: TRBV21-1
CDR3aa: CASSRKRGTSTDTQYF
CDR3nt: TGTGCCAGCAGCCGCAAGCGGGGAACTAGCACAGATACGCAGTATTTT

len: 15
j_gene: TRBJ2-5
abundance: -
d_gene: -
v_gene: TRBV4-1
CDR3aa: CASSPPLGTRETQYF
CDR3nt: TGCGCCAGCAGCCCGCCATTGGGGACCCGGGAGACCCAGTACTTC

len: 15
j_gene: TRBJ1-5
abundance: -
d_gene: -
v_gene: TRBV7-2
CDR3aa: CASSLAGGYNQPQHF
CDR3nt: TGTGCCAGCAGCTTAGCAGGGGGGTACAATCAGCCCCAGCATTTT

len: 15
j_gene: TRBJ2-7
abundance: -
d_gene: TRBD1
v_gene: TRBV7-2
CDR3aa: CASSLRTGEAYEQYF
CDR3nt: TGTGCCAGCAGCCTACGGACAGGGGAGGCCTACGAGCAGTACTTC

len: 15
j_gene: TRBJ1-5
abundance: few
d_gene: -
v_gene: TRBV5-8
CDR3aa: CASSRDIGSNQPQHF
CDR3nt: TGTGCCAGCAGCCGTGACATAGGTAGCAATCAGCCCCAGCATTTT

len: 18
j_gene: TRBJ2-1
abundance: -
d_gene: TRBD2
v_gene: TRBV6-2/TRBV6-3
CDR3aa: CASSYPSRLAGLHNEQFF
CDR3nt: TGTGCCAGCAGTTACCCCTCTCGACTAGCGGGGCTTCACAATGAGCAGTTCTTC

len: 13
j_gene: TRBJ1-2
abundance: -
d_gene: -
v_gene: TRBV18
CDR3aa: CASSFQVDYGYTF
CDR3nt: TGTGCCAGCTCGTTCCAGGTGGACTATGGCTACACCTTC

len: 17
j_gene: TRBJ1-2
abundance: once
d_gene: -
v_gene: TRBV4-3
CDR3aa: CASSQGERDIPRRGYTF
CDR3nt: TGCGCCAGCAGCCAAGGGGAACGGGACATCCCCCGAAGGGGCTACACCTTC

len: 18
j_gene: TRBJ2-7
abundance: -
d_gene: -
v_gene: TRBV2
CDR3aa: CASSEAPVRRASSYEQYF
CDR3nt: TGTGCCAGCAGTGAAGCGCCCGTCCGCCGGGCCAGCTCCTACGAGCAGTACTTC

len: 15
j_gene: TRBJ2-3
abundance: once
d_gene: TRBD1
v_gene: TRBV10-2
CDR3aa: CASYRDRDLTDTQYF
CDR3nt: TGCGCCAGCTACCGGGACAGGGACCTCACAGATACGCAGTATTTT

len: 15
j_gene: TRBJ2-7
abundance: -
d_gene: TRBD2
v_gene: TRBV7-2
CDR3aa: CASSPVAGGFNEQYF
CDR3nt: TGTGCCAGCAGCCCAGTGGCGGGGGGCTTCAACGAGCAGTACTTC

len: 15
j_gene: TRBJ1-4
abundance: -
d_gene: -
v_gene: TRBV9
CDR3aa: CASSVGDKPNEKLFF
CDR3nt: TGTGCCAGCAGCGTAGGAGACAAGCCTAATGAAAAACTGTTTTTT

len: 13
j_gene: TRBJ2-3
abundance: -
d_gene: -
v_gene: TRBV5-4
CDR3aa: CASSLARDDTQYF
CDR3nt: TGTGCCAGCAGCCTGGCGAGGGACGATACGCAGTATTTT

len: 13
j_gene: TRBJ2-1
abundance: -
d_gene: -
v_gene: TRBV7-9
CDR3aa: CASSSFVQVEQFF
CDR3nt: TGTGCCAGCAGCTCATTCGTCCAGGTCGAGCAGTTCTTC

len: 18
j_gene: TRBJ2-1
abundance: -
d_gene: -
v_gene: TRBV4-1
CDR3aa: CASSPFSPGQSSYNEQFF
CDR3nt: TGCGCCAGCAGCCCGTTTTCTCCGGGACAAAGCTCCTACAATGAGCAGTTCTTC

len: 14
j_gene: TRBJ1-3
abundance: -
d_gene: -
v_gene: TRBV28
CDR3aa: CASSFMASGNTIYF
CDR3nt: TGTGCCAGCAGTTTCATGGCTTCTGGAAACACCATATATTTT

len: 16
j_gene: TRBJ1-6
abundance: -
d_gene: TRBD1
v_gene: TRBV30
CDR3aa: CAWRRRDRGYNSPLHF
CDR3nt: TGTGCCTGGAGGAGACGCGACAGGGGGTACAATTCACCCCTCCACTTT

len: 14
j_gene: TRBJ1-1
abundance: -
d_gene: TRBD1
v_gene: TRBV28
CDR3aa: CASSPIQGGSEAFF
CDR3nt: TGTGCCAGCAGTCCAATTCAGGGGGGGAGTGAAGCTTTCTTT

len: 13
j_gene: TRBJ2-2
abundance: -
d_gene: -
v_gene: TRBV7-9
CDR3aa: CASSSHLTGELFF
CDR3nt: TGTGCCAGCAGTTCTCACCTCACCGGGGAGCTGTTTTTT

len: 17
j_gene: TRBJ2-3
abundance: -
d_gene: -
v_gene: TRBV9
CDR3aa: CASSVESRGLSTDTQYF
CDR3nt: TGTGCCAGCAGCGTAGAAAGTAGGGGCCTGAGCACAGATACGCAGTATTTT

len: 11
j_gene: TRBJ1-4
abundance: -
d_gene: -
v_gene: TRBV20-1
CDR3aa: CSAPQGEKLFF
CDR3nt: TGCAGTGCTCCGCAGGGGGAAAAACTGTTTTTT

len: 15
j_gene: TRBJ1-5
abundance: -
d_gene: -
v_gene: TRBV5-5
CDR3aa: CASATSGGVWRHQHF
CDR3nt: TGTGCCAGCGCCACGTCCGGGGGCGTTTGGCGGCATCAGCATTTT

len: 11
j_gene: TRBJ1-1
abundance: -
d_gene: -
v_gene: TRBV7-2
CDR3aa: CASSRTGEAFF
CDR3nt: TGTGCCAGCAGCCGGACGGGGGAAGCTTTCTTT

len: 13
j_gene: TRBJ2-7
abundance: once
d_gene: -
v_gene: TRBV11-2
CDR3aa: CASSPKLSYEQYF
CDR3nt: TGTGCCAGCAGCCCCAAGCTCTCCTACGAGCAGTACTTC

len: 15
j_gene: TRBJ2-6
abundance: -
d_gene: -
v_gene: TRBV30
CDR3aa: CAWSLGHSGANVLTF
CDR3nt: TGTGCCTGGAGTTTGGGGCACTCTGGGGCCAACGTCCTGACTTTC

len: 14
j_gene: TRBJ1-1
abundance: -
d_gene: -
v_gene: TRBV5-1
CDR3aa: CASSVTGLNTEAFF
CDR3nt: TGCGCCAGCAGCGTGACAGGCTTAAACACTGAAGCTTTCTTT

len: 15
j_gene: TRBJ2-1
abundance: -
d_gene: TRBD2
v_gene: TRBV18
CDR3aa: CASSPGTSGGREQFF
CDR3nt: TGTGCCAGCTCACCCGGGACTAGCGGGGGTCGTGAGCAGTTCTTC

len: 14
j_gene: TRBJ2-7
abundance: -
d_gene: -
v_gene: TRBV5-1
CDR3aa: CASSYGLGTYEQYF
CDR3nt: TGCGCCAGCAGCTACGGACTGGGGACCTACGAGCAGTACTTC

len: 14
j_gene: TRBJ2-2
abundance: -
d_gene: -
v_gene: TRBV11-3
CDR3aa: CASSLGGFAGELFF
CDR3nt: TGTGCCAGCAGCTTGGGAGGATTCGCCGGGGAGCTGTTTTTT

len: 13
j_gene: TRBJ2-1
abundance: -
d_gene: -
v_gene: TRBV2
CDR3aa: CASSDTSYNEQFF
CDR3nt: TGTGCCAGCAGTGATACTTCCTACAATGAGCAGTTCTTC

len: 16
j_gene: TRBJ2-2
abundance: once
d_gene: TRBD2
v_gene: TRBV5-6
CDR3aa: CASSLAPSGGAGELFF
CDR3nt: TGTGCCAGCAGCTTGGCGCCTAGCGGGGGGGCCGGGGAGCTGTTTTTT

len: 14
j_gene: TRBJ1-3
abundance: -
d_gene: -
v_gene: TRBV6-6
CDR3aa: CASSYRDIGNTIYF
CDR3nt: TGTGCCAGCAGTTACCGCGACATTGGAAACACCATATATTTT

len: 16
j_gene: TRBJ2-2
abundance: -
d_gene: TRBD1
v_gene: TRBV6-2/TRBV6-3
CDR3aa: CASSPHGTGTSGELFF
CDR3nt: TGTGCCAGCAGTCCCCACGGGACAGGGACGTCCGGGGAGCTGTTTTTT

len: 15
j_gene: TRBJ1-4
abundance: -
d_gene: -
v_gene: TRBV5-4
CDR3aa: CASSLEMGMGEKLFF
CDR3nt: TGTGCCAGCAGCTTGGAAATGGGGATGGGTGAAAAACTGTTTTTT

len: 15
j_gene: TRBJ1-5
abundance: once
d_gene: -
v_gene: TRBV19
CDR3aa: CASSIGGQGNQPQHF
CDR3nt: TGTGCCAGTAGTATAGGCGGTCAGGGCAATCAGCCCCAGCATTTT

len: 14
j_gene: TRBJ2-2
abundance: -
d_gene: TRBD1
v_gene: TRBV30
CDR3aa: CAWSGGQGTGELFF
CDR3nt: TGTGCCTGGAGTGGGGGACAGGGTACGGGGGAGCTGTTTTTT

len: 13
j_gene: TRBJ2-3
abundance: -
d_gene: -
v_gene: TRBV5-1
CDR3aa: CASSLSVSQTQYF
CDR3nt: TGCGCCAGCAGCTTGTCGGTCAGTCAAACGCAGTATTTT

len: 15
j_gene: TRBJ1-6
abundance: once
d_gene: TRBD1
v_gene: TRBV19
CDR3aa: CASSLGTGGISPLHF
CDR3nt: TGTGCCAGTAGTCTGGGGACAGGGGGCATTTCACCCCTCCACTTT

len: 11
j_gene: TRBJ1-2
abundance: -
d_gene: -
v_gene: TRBV24-1
CDR3aa: CATSPAYGYTF
CDR3nt: TGTGCCACCAGCCCCGCCTATGGCTACACCTTC

len: 12
j_gene: TRBJ1-1
abundance: -
d_gene: -
v_gene: TRBV4-1
CDR3aa: CASSSGYTEAFF
CDR3nt: TGCGCCAGCAGTTCAGGGTACACTGAAGCTTTCTTT

len: 12
j_gene: TRBJ1-2
abundance: -
d_gene: -
v_gene: TRBV14
CDR3aa: CASSQAGYGYTF
CDR3nt: TGTGCCAGCAGCCAAGCAGGGTATGGCTACACCTTC

len: 12
j_gene: TRBJ1-5
abundance: -
d_gene: -
v_gene: TRBV3-1/TRBV3-2
CDR3aa: CASSQGPQPQHF
CDR3nt: TGTGCCAGCAGCCAGGGACCCCAGCCCCAGCATTTT

len: 13
j_gene: TRBJ2-7
abundance: once
d_gene: -
v_gene: TRBV5-6
CDR3aa: CASSLAVPYEQYF
CDR3nt: TGTGCCAGCAGCTTGGCGGTCCCCTACGAGCAGTACTTC

len: 14
j_gene: TRBJ2-7
abundance: -
d_gene: TRBD1
v_gene: TRBV19
CDR3aa: CASSIGTAVAEQYF
CDR3nt: TGTGCCAGTAGTATCGGGACAGCCGTGGCCGAGCAGTACTTC

len: 17
j_gene: TRBJ2-7
abundance: -
d_gene: -
v_gene: TRBV5-1
CDR3aa: CASSSAARGIRGHEQYF
CDR3nt: TGCGCCAGCAGCTCTGCCGCCAGGGGTATACGGGGTCACGAGCAGTACTTC

len: 17
j_gene: TRBJ2-2
abundance: -
d_gene: -
v_gene: TRBV6-1
CDR3aa: CASSEARKHRIGGELFF
CDR3nt: TGTGCCAGCAGTGAAGCGAGGAAACACCGAATTGGCGGGGAGCTGTTTTTT

len: 15
j_gene: TRBJ2-2
abundance: -
d_gene: -
v_gene: TRBV6-4
CDR3aa: CASSPFRQARGELFF
CDR3nt: TGTGCCAGCAGCCCTTTCCGTCAAGCGAGGGGGGAGCTGTTTTTT

len: 13
j_gene: TRBJ2-6
abundance: -
d_gene: -
v_gene: TRBV27
CDR3aa: CASRPTGANVLTF
CDR3nt: TGTGCCAGCAGACCGACCGGGGCCAACGTCCTGACTTTC

len: 15
j_gene: TRBJ2-5
abundance: -
d_gene: TRBD2
v_gene: TRBV18
CDR3aa: CASSPSGTRSETQYF
CDR3nt: TGTGCCAGCTCACCTTCCGGGACTAGAAGCGAGACCCAGTACTTC

len: 13
j_gene: TRBJ1-1
abundance: -
d_gene: TRBD1
v_gene: TRBV3-1/TRBV3-2
CDR3aa: CASRQGARTEAFF
CDR3nt: TGTGCCAGCCGACAGGGGGCGCGAACTGAAGCTTTCTTT

len: 14
j_gene: TRBJ2-2
abundance: -
d_gene: -
v_gene: TRBV4-1
CDR3aa: CASSLGTAAGELFF
CDR3nt: TGCGCCAGCAGCCTCGGGACGGCCGCCGGGGAGCTGTTTTTT

len: 17
j_gene: TRBJ1-5
abundance: -
d_gene: -
v_gene: TRBV30
CDR3aa: CAWSVRRAGVSNQPQHF
CDR3nt: TGTGCCTGGAGTGTACGGAGGGCCGGGGTAAGCAATCAGCCCCAGCATTTT

len: 13
j_gene: TRBJ1-1
abundance: -
d_gene: TRBD1
v_gene: TRBV7-8
CDR3aa: CASSLGQGSRAFF
CDR3nt: TGTGCCAGCAGCCTGGGACAGGGGAGTAGAGCTTTCTTT

len: 14
j_gene: TRBJ2-3
abundance: -
d_gene: TRBD2
v_gene: TRBV24-1
CDR3aa: CATSATSGADTQYF
CDR3nt: TGTGCCACCAGTGCGACTAGCGGCGCAGATACGCAGTATTTT

len: 15
j_gene: TRBJ1-1
abundance: -
d_gene: -
v_gene: TRBV6-1
CDR3aa: CASSERYGKSTEAFF
CDR3nt: TGTGCCAGCAGTGAAAGGTATGGTAAGAGCACTGAAGCTTTCTTT

len: 13
j_gene: TRBJ1-4
abundance: -
d_gene: TRBD1
v_gene: TRBV7-8
CDR3aa: CASSLTGNEKLFF
CDR3nt: TGTGCCAGCAGCCTGACAGGGAATGAAAAACTGTTTTTT

len: 15
j_gene: TRBJ1-2
abundance: -
d_gene: -
v_gene: TRBV23-1
CDR3aa: CASSGKRDRCYGYTF
CDR3nt: TGCGCCAGCAGCGGAAAACGGGACCGATGTTATGGCTACACCTTC